These 17 T cell receptor beta chains were sequenced from one sample in a study of T cells in Graves' hyperthyroidism and ophthalmopathy. RNA transcripts provided the source from which TCR beta CDR3 regions were amplified. HTBI primers were used for first-round RT-PCR of the TCR CDR3. TCRdb reprocessed the multiplex PCR reads with MiXCR, giving one entry per CDR3 protein. The sample records roughly 700,000 distinct CDR3 sequences, roughly a third being singletons. The sequencing sample was made of blood. The receptor set was obtained from a woman aged 40 to 55 with Graves' hyperthyroidism.

Ten or more counts support this clonotype. The V and J genes are TRBV19 and TRBJ2-6; TRBD1 aligns across 7 bases. The V and J ends lost 3 bases and 2 bases, in that order; junction bases with no gene match: 1. CDR1 and CDR2 (germline): LNHDA, SQIVND (reference sequence). This CDR3 is 15 amino acids long. This CDR3 reads CASSIQGAGANVLTF. DNA of the CDR3: TGTGCCAGTAGTATTCAGGGGGCTGGGGCCAACGTCCTGACTTTC.

This clonotype was seen ten or more times. The chain joins TRBV20-1 to TRBJ1-1, with unresolved D. The germline gives CDR1 DFQATT, CDR2 SNEGSKA (reference sequence). Trimming stripped 3 bases from V and 6 bases from J, with 17 bases between. The CDR3 is made up of 14 amino acids. The CDR3 region is CSASRTTSGAEAFF. CDR3 bases: TGCAGTGCTAGTCGAACTACCTCCGGGGCTGAAGCTTTCTTT.

This clonotype was observed a few times. V usage is TRBV12-3 or TRBV12-4 and J usage is TRBJ1-5; 8 nucleotides match TRBD1. This CDR3 has 16 residues. Trimming removed 4 bases from V and 6 bases from J; junction bases left unmatched: 11. In nucleotides, the CDR3 is TGTGCCAGCAGTTCCCTCGACAGGGGAGGTGGTCAGCCCCAGCATTTT. This translates into CASSSLDRGGGQPQHF.

This clonotype was found many times. The chain uses TRBV29-1 and TRBJ2-5; D may correspond to TRBD1 or TRBD2 (5 bases each). Trimming took off 7 bases at V and 5 bases at J, with 26 bases between the two ends. The CDR3 is 16 residues long. The germline V gene encodes CDR1 SQVTM and CDR2 ANQGSEA. The CDR3 DNA sequence: TGCAGCGCCTCCCGGGGCTGGGACGGGGTTCAGGAGACCCAGTACTTC. Its protein is CSASRGWDGVQETQYF.

With regard to this clonotype: Because the CDR3 is missing its conserved closing phenylalanine or tryptophan, this is likely a read error. The CDR3, as DNA: TGTGCCAGTAGTATTCAGGTAGGATGGCGGAATCAGCCCCAGCATTTA. This translates into CASSIQVGWRNQPQHL. This rearrangement joins TRBV19 to TRBJ1-5; D unclear. The CDR3 runs 16 residues. Germline-derived CDR1 and CDR2 are LNHDA and SQIVND (reference sequence). The V end was cut by 3 bases, the J end by 4 bases, with 16 bases between.

The rearrangement links TRBV5-1 to TRBJ1-4; no reliable D call. CDR1 SGHRS and CDR2 YFSETQ come from the germline V gene. V lost 3 bases and J lost 0, with 9 bases in between. The length of the CDR3 is 15 residues. CDR3 sequence reads: CASSSEGATNEKLFF. The DNA of the CDR3 is TGCGCCAGCAGCTCTGAGGGTGCAACTAATGAAAAACTGTTTTTT.

The V call is TRBV6-2 or TRBV6-3, the J call TRBJ1-5, with no clear D. Germline lookup yields CDR1 MNHEY and CDR2 SVGEGT. CDR3 length: 15 residues. V was clipped by 6 bases and J by 4 bases, with 16 bases between them. The CDR3 DNA follows: TGTGCCAGCAGGTTTGCCGGCGTCTTAAATCAGCCCCAGCATTTT. This translates into CASRFAGVLNQPQHF.

This clonotype came up a few times. The V call is TRBV19, the J call TRBJ1-6; D is unclear. Germline-derived CDR1 and CDR2 are LNHDA and SQIVND (reference sequence). The CDR3 spans 14 residues. The germline V and J ends were trimmed by 3 bases and 9 bases, with 12 bases remaining between them. The CDR3 region is CASSIPADRSPLHF. In DNA, the CDR3 is TGTGCCAGTAGTATTCCGGCGGATCGTTCACCCCTCCACTTT.

This clonotype was seen ten or more times. This chain links TRBV7-9 with TRBJ1-2; possible D gene TRBD1, 5 bases. Germline V gene data show CDR1 as SEHNR and CDR2 as FQNEAQ (reference sequence). Trimming stripped 0 bases from V and 7 bases from J, with 9 bases between. This CDR3 region has 13 residues. CDR3 bases: TGTGCCAGCAGCTTAGCCGGGGCTGGTGGCTACACCTTC. Encoded protein: CASSLAGAGGYTF.

About this clonotype: At one boundary the junction diverges from the germline segment, which might be a read error. This chain joins TRBV29-1 and TRBJ1-1; D might be TRBD1 (5 bases). This CDR3 spans 13 amino acids. The germline CDR1 and CDR2 sequences are SQVTM and ANQGSEA. The CDR3 coding sequence is TGCAGCGTCCATCAGGGCATGAACACTGAAGCCTTCTTT. This gives the protein CSVHQGMNTEAFF.

There are a few counts of this clonotype. As DNA, the CDR3 is TGTGCCAGCAGTCGGACAGAGTATAGCAATCAGCCCCAGCATTTT. It yields the protein CASSRTEYSNQPQHF. The chain employs TRBV12-3 or TRBV12-4 and TRBJ1-5, with a weak D call TRBD1 (6 bases). The CDR3 runs 15 residues. The V end was cut by 5 bases, the J end by 0 bases, with 11 bases between.

This clonotype came up many times. The chain carries TRBV12-3 or TRBV12-4 and TRBJ1-2, with 11 bases fitting TRBD1. The CDR3 totals 14 residues. With 2 bases clipped from V and 6 bases from J, the junction kept 2 bases outside the gene matches. The CDR3 here is CASSLWDRGNGYTF. The DNA for the CDR3 is TGTGCCAGCAGTTTATGGGACAGGGGGAATGGCTACACCTTC.

Ten or more counts support this clonotype. The chain couples TRBV7-2 to TRBJ1-5; D is unclear. There are 15 residues in the CDR3. Trimming shortened V by 5 bases and J by 5 bases, and 16 bases separated the two germline ends. Germline CDR1 reads SGHTA; CDR2 reads FQGNSA. The chain's CDR3 is CASSPFINGDQPQHF. DNA for the CDR3: TGTGCCAGCAGCCCGTTCATCAACGGGGATCAGCCCCAGCATTTT.

V is TRBV5-4 and J is TRBJ1-1; D call uncertain. This CDR3 is built from 16 residues. The germline V gene encodes CDR1 SGHNT and CDR2 YYREEE (reference sequence). Trimming pared 4 bases from V and 0 bases from J, leaving 16 bases between. The CDR3 loop reads CASSQVTRLLNTEAFF. The CDR3 coding sequence is TGTGCCAGCAGCCAAGTCACCAGACTGTTGAACACTGAAGCTTTCTTT.

Ten or more counts support this clonotype. The chain combines TRBV29-1 with TRBJ1-1; possibly TRBD1 for D (6 bases). V lost 2 bases to trimming and J lost 1 base, with 8 bases between them. Germline CDR1 is SQVTM and CDR2 is ANQGSEA. CDR3 length: 13 residues. The CDR3 spells CSVEPGQNTEAFF. CDR3 nucleotides: TGCAGCGTTGAACCGGGACAGAACACTGAAGCTTTCTTT.

The rearrangement joins TRBV7-2 to TRBJ2-7; 16 bases map to TRBD2. The CDR3 contains 18 residues. Unmatched junction bases numbered 6, after V lost 2 bases and J lost 2 bases. The germline gives CDR1 SGHTA, CDR2 FQGNSA. CDR3 DNA sequence: TGTGCCAGCAGCTTATCGGGACTAGCGGGGGGGCGGCCCTACGAGCAGTACTTC. Translating gives CASSLSGLAGGRPYEQYF. The variable domain in full, with the rest retrieved from reference TRBV7-2 and TRBJ2-7, is GAGVSQSPSNKVTEKGKDVELRCDPISGHTALYWYRQSLGQGLEFLIYFQGNSAPDKSGLPSDRFSAERTGGSVSTLTIQRTQQEDSAVYLCASSLSGLAGGRPYEQYFGPGTRLTVT.

The V gene is TRBV7-9, the J gene TRBJ2-5; D is possibly TRBD2 (6 bases). The CDR3 consists of 12 residues. Germline V lookup: CDR1 SEHNR, CDR2 FQNEAQ (reference sequence). The V end lost 11 bases, the J end lost 4 bases, and 14 bases lay between the germline ends. CDR3 sequence reads: CASGLEGETQYF. The DNA of the CDR3 is TGTGCCTCTGGCCTGGAGGGAGAGACCCAGTACTTC.